Listed here is a single TCR beta chain. Its antigen is currently not known. Base qualities were left out, and no much larger clone turns up one base away. At one collaborating source in Seattle, patients were enrolled during active infection and were followed longitudinally through the course of disease. Collaborating institutions collected whole blood in K2EDTA tubes following their own protocols. Collaborator samples were shipped for TCRbeta analysis as frozen whole blood, isolated PBMCs, or DNA extracted from either sample type. The data are from a study of blood T cell repertoires in COVID-19 (dated by TCRdb to 2019 to 2021). In terms of the full investigation: Collaborator samples came from the United States, Italy and Spain and covered acute and convalescent phases of COVID-19. The prospective study material was composed of cDNA or gDNA derived from T cells, B-cell-depleted T cells, or PBMCs. Subjects who had been exposed to COVID-19, were actively infected with it, or had recovered from it provided the deeply sampled blood TCRbeta repertoires that made up the dataset. A freely available public database, intended as a resource for researchers studying the immune response to SARS-CoV-2, is where the repertoires were released. The samples were drawn from the first 160 participants of the ongoing ImmuneRACE study and from 1,254 subjects provided by 6 global collaborators. A de-identified subject ID, COVID-19 status, age in years and sex were almost always included in the sample metadata. Where available, HLA class I and class II types were taken from metadata supplied by the sample provider and were not determined by assay-based typing.

The immunoSEQ Assay, a bias-controlled multiplex PCR, was used to amplify TCRbeta CDR3 regions from genomic DNA. The paper's data handling went like this. The number of nucleated cells in each sample was estimated from the amplification of reference gene primers within the assay. Sequence reads were collapsed and filtered to measure the absolute abundance of every unique TCRbeta CDR3 rearrangement. For each sample, productive Simpson clonality was calculated as the square root of Simpson's diversity index over productive rearrangements. TCRdb stores this immuneACCESS table with in-frame sequences only. Part of the clones is absent; in the studies checked, under half of the shortfall reflects unresolved V genes, and no reason is known for the rest. V and J calls and clone size are as listed in that table; D and trimming were resolved from the DNA. The sample table lists about 220,000 clones, 65% to 90% of them with a count of one. Jointly, the top ten make up about 2.5% of the sample.

Here is what the overall study found, with its caveats: The amount of clinical and demographic metadata varied by source and participant and was provided uncurated.

This sequence originates from a woman in her 70s with COVID-19, enrolled during active disease. The sequencing input was peripheral blood.

The nucleotide sequence is given as TGTGCCAGCAGCTTAGATCTGGGGGCCGCCTCTGGAAACACCATATATTTT. This yields the protein CASSLDLGAASGNTIYF. Here the chain combines TRBV7-8 and TRBJ1-3; perhaps TRBD1 is the D gene, with 6 bases matching. There are 17 amino acids in the CDR3, from cysteine to phenylalanine inclusive. Solely the CDR3 DNA is kept, with 51 bases framed from the first base. CDR1 and CDR2 were assigned from the germline V gene as SGHVS and FQNEAQ. Relative to germline, V is 1 base shorter and J is 0 bases shorter, with 13 bases between their ends.